Each of the 9 T cell receptor beta chains below was sequenced from the same sample in a study of spatial heterogeneity in lung cancer. As for time point: blood at routine non-recurrence follow-up after resection. Each CDR3 protein is one row after TCRdb ran MiXCR on the 5' RACE reads. Altogether 35,000 to 55,000 distinct CDR3 sequences are present, 12% being singletons, with the ten largest covering roughly a third. The specimen was PBMCs, collected at follow-up. All receptors derive from a male donor with early-stage non-small cell lung cancer.

This clonotype was picked up a small number of times. V usage is TRBV7-2 and J usage is TRBJ1-5, with D possibly matching TRBD1 (6 bases). Germline lookup yields CDR1 SGHTA and CDR2 FQGNSA. Trimming pared 5 bases from V and 6 bases from J, leaving 14 bases between. This CDR3 region has 14 residues. In DNA, the CDR3 is TGTGCCAGCAGCCTGTACAGGGAGGGTCAGCCCCAGCATTTT. It encodes CASSLYREGQPQHF.

This clonotype was seen many times. The CDR3 bases are TGCAGTGCTCAGATCCCACTAGCGACAGAGACCCAGTACTTC. Encoded protein: CSAQIPLATETQYF. The gene calls are TRBV20-1 and TRBJ2-5, with 7 bases that match TRBD2. Germline values: CDR1 DFQATT, CDR2 SNEGSKA (reference sequence). The CDR3 is 14 residues long. V was pared by 5 bases and J by 4 bases, with 10 bases of the junction left unmatched.

This clonotype has ten or more counts. The chain couples TRBV19 to TRBJ1-6; D remains unclear. The CDR3 has 15 residues. V shed 4 bases and J shed 2 bases, with 9 bases lying between them. Germline-derived CDR1 and CDR2 are LNHDA and SQIVND (reference sequence). The CDR3 bases are TGTGCCAGTAGTAACGACGAACCCTATAATTCACCCCTCCACTTT. Translation: CASSNDEPYNSPLHF.

The table lists this clonotype with a few counts. The chain recombines TRBV12-3 or TRBV12-4 with TRBJ2-7; a weak D match, TRBD1 (5 bases). With 6 bases removed from V and 4 bases from J, the gap between germline ends came to 13 bases. This CDR3 region has 13 residues. Here the CDR3 DNA reads TGTGCCAGCAGGCAGACAGCCCGTTACGAGCAGTACTTC. Protein sequence: CASRQTARYEQYF.

This clonotype was observed at least ten times. The gene calls are TRBV18 and TRBJ1-3; D is unclear. V was pared by 3 bases and J by 0 bases, with 9 bases between. The germline V gene has CDR1 KGHSH and CDR2 LQKENI. The CDR3 extends over 15 amino acids. This CDR3 reads CASSPGVNSGNTIYF. Here the CDR3 DNA reads TGTGCCAGCTCACCCGGAGTGAACTCTGGAAACACCATATATTTT.

The sample holds many counts of this clonotype. The chain recombines TRBV5-6 with TRBJ2-1; D uncertain. V lost 1 base and J lost 0, with 17 bases in between. The V gene's germline CDR1 is SGHDT and CDR2 YYEEEE. This CDR3 region has 18 residues. CDR3 in DNA: TGTGCCAGCAGCTTGTCTCTCGTTGGCGGCTCCTCCTACAATGAGCAGTTCTTC. Translated, it gives CASSLSLVGGSSYNEQFF.

The V gene is TRBV13, the J gene TRBJ2-7; 11 bases agree with TRBD2. The CDR3 spans 14 residues. Germline trimming cut 5 bases from V and 5 bases from J; bases unmatched to any gene: 5. The germline CDR1 and CDR2 sequences are PRHDT and FYEKMQ (reference sequence). The DNA for the CDR3 is TGTGCCAGCAGCCCGACTAGCGGGGACAACGAGCAGTACTTC. It specifies CASSPTSGDNEQYF.

The chain carries TRBV19 and TRBJ1-2; D possibly corresponds to TRBD1 (6 bases). The CDR3 length is 16 residues. Germline CDR1 is LNHDA and CDR2 is SQIVND (reference sequence). V was trimmed by 7 bases and J by 0 bases, leaving 18 bases between them. The CDR3 loop is CASIRIAGDPNYGYTF. The CDR3 DNA sequence: TGTGCCAGTATTAGGATCGCAGGGGACCCTAACTATGGCTACACCTTC.

The rearrangement uses TRBV28 and TRBJ2-5; 7 bases line up with TRBD1. CDR1 and CDR2 from the germline V gene are MDHEN and SYDVKM. J was trimmed by 4 bases and V by 7 bases; bases with no gene match: 6. This CDR3 is built from 13 residues. The CDR3 loop is CASNQGELETQYF. DNA for the CDR3: TGTGCCAGCAACCAGGGGGAACTAGAGACCCAGTACTTC.